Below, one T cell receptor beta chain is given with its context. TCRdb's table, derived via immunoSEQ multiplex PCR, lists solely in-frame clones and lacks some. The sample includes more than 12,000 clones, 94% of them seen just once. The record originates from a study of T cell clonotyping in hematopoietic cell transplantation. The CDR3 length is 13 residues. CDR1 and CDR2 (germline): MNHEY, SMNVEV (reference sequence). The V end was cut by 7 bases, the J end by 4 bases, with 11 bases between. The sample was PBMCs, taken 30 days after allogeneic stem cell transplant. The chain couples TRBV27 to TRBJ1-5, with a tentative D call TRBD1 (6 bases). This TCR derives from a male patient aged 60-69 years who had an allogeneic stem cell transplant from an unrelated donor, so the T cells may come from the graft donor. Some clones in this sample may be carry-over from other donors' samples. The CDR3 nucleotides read TGTGCCAGCAAGGGGGGAGGGAATCAGCCCCAGCATTTT. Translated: CASKGGGNQPQHF.